These 8 T cell receptor beta chains share one sample of origin, sequenced in a study of cytomegalovirus exposure and HLA in healthy donors. Primers included in the PCR were 60 Vbeta and 13 Jbeta primers. The table came from immunoSEQ multiplex PCR; TCRdb's copy has only in-frame clones and leaves some out. The sample carries more than 110,000 clones, 70% to 85% recorded once. Sequences were obtained from PBMCs. The receptor source for this set is a man in his forties in good health and CMV-seropositive.

This rearrangement joins TRBV5-1 to TRBJ1-4; no clear D gene. The CDR3 has 14 residues. Trimming removed 5 bases from V and 0 bases from J, with 8 bases in between. Germline V gives CDR1 SGHRS, CDR2 YFSETQ. CDR3 nucleotides: TGCGCCAGCAGGGAGCAGTCAACTAATGAAAAACTGTTTTTT. The encoded protein is CASREQSTNEKLFF.

The chain uses TRBV7-2 and TRBJ2-1; D ambiguous. The ends were cut back, 4 bases at V and 0 bases at J, with 10 bases in the middle. CDR1 and CDR2 (germline): SGHTA, FQGNSA. CDR3 size: 15 residues. The CDR3 is CASSSLSSSYNEQFF. The CDR3 DNA reads as TGTGCCAGCAGCTCCCTTTCGAGCTCCTACAATGAGCAGTTCTTC. Based on the CDR3 plus reference TRBV7-2 and TRBJ2-1, the full variable domain is GAGVSQSPSNKVTEKGKDVELRCDPISGHTALYWYRQSLGQGLEFLIYFQGNSAPDKSGLPSDRFSAERTGGSVSTLTIQRTQQEDSAVYLCASSSLSSSYNEQFFGPGTRLTVL.

There are a few counts of this clone. The CDR3 DNA sequence: TGTGCCAGCGGGAGGGATGAAGCTTTCTTT. Its protein product is CASGRDEAFF. V and J are TRBV6-6 and TRBJ1-1; D not certain. Germline V gene sequence: CDR1 MNHNY, CDR2 SVGAGI (reference sequence). The ends were cut back, 8 bases at V and 7 bases at J, with 8 bases in the middle. CDR3 size: 10 residues.

As DNA, the CDR3 is TGTGCCAGTAGGACAAGAAACCAAGAGACCCAGTACTTC. Encoded protein: CASRTRNQETQYF. The V and J genes are TRBV19 and TRBJ2-5; D unclear. CDR1 and CDR2 (germline): LNHDA, SQIVND (reference sequence). This CDR3 comprises 13 residues. The germline V and J ends were trimmed by 6 bases and 0 bases, with 8 bases remaining between them.

The chain employs TRBV7-9 and TRBJ1-1; tentatively, D is TRBD1 (6 bases). Between the trimmed V and J ends, which lost 5 bases and 1 base, there was a span of 14 bases. The CDR3 runs 15 residues. The germline V gene encodes CDR1 SEHNR and CDR2 FQNEAQ (reference sequence). The DNA for the CDR3 is TGTGCCAGCAGCCTAGGGCTGGGACAGAACACTGAAGCTTTCTTT. Translation gives CASSLGLGQNTEAFF.

The V call is TRBV7-2, the J call TRBJ1-1; D might be TRBD1 (5 bases). Germline V gene sequence: CDR1 SGHTA, CDR2 FQGNSA. V was trimmed by 0 bases and J by 7 bases, leaving 15 bases between them. The CDR3 runs to 15 residues. The CDR3 sequence: CASSLARGVLGEAFF. As DNA, the CDR3 is TGTGCCAGCAGCTTAGCACGGGGGGTCCTCGGTGAAGCTTTCTTT.

The chain links TRBV5-3 to TRBJ1-4, with 11 bases aligning to TRBD1. TRBV5-3 is recorded as an ORF, its role being uncertain. Trimming removed 1 base from V and 8 bases from J; junction bases left unmatched: 1. The CDR3 is made up of 14 amino acids. DNA of the CDR3: TGTGCCAGAAGCTTGAGGGACAGGGGGGAAAAACTGTTTTTT. It encodes CARSLRDRGEKLFF.

This rearrangement joins TRBV10-3 to TRBJ2-2; D unclear. The germline CDR1 and CDR2 sequences are ENHRY and SYGVKD. V gave up 3 bases and J gave up 7 bases, with 12 bases separating them. The CDR3 has 14 amino acids. The CDR3 reads CAISDPLSGGELFF. CDR3 DNA: TGTGCCATCAGTGACCCACTGAGTGGCGGGGAGCTGTTTTTT.